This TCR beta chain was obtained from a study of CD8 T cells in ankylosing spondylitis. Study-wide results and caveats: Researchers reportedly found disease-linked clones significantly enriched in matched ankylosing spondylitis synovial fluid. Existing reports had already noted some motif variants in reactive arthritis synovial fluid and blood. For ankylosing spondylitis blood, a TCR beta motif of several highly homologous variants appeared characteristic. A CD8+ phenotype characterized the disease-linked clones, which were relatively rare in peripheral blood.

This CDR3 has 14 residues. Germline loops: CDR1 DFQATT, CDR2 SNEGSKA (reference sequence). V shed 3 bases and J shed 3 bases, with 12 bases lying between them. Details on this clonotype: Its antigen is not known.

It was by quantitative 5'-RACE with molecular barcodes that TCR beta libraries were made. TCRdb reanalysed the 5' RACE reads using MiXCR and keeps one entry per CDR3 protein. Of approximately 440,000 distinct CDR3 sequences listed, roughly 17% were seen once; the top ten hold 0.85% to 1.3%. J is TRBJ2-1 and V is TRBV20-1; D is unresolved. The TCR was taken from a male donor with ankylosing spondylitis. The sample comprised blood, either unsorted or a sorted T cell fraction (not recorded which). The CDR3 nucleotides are TGCAGTGCTAGTAAGATACAGTTCTACAATGAGCAGTTCTTC. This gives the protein CSASKIQFYNEQFF.